This T cell receptor (beta chain) was retrieved from a study of blood T cell repertoires in COVID-19. Study at large: The samples span acute and convalescent COVID-19 from the United States, Italy and Spain. T cells, B-cell-depleted T cells, or PBMCs provided the cDNA or gDNA that served as material.

In the original workflow: Researchers report that nucleated cell counts were estimated from reference gene primer amplification. Profiled with immunoSEQ multiplex PCR; TCRdb holds only in-frame clones, not every one. That table supplies the V and J calls and clone size; D and trimming were determined from the DNA. The repertoire holds some 150,000 clones, with 80% as singletons. The TCR was taken from a woman between 45 and 60 years old with acute or convalescent COVID-19. Sequencing input: peripheral blood.

This CDR3 is CAWSVQGAYQPQHF. The CDR3 DNA follows: TGTGCCTGGAGTGTACAGGGGGCATATCAGCCCCAGCATTTT. The chain combines TRBV30 with TRBJ1-5, with 9 bases matching TRBD1. CDR3 size: 14 residues. V trimming: 0 bases; J trimming: 5 bases; junction bases outside the gene matches: 2. From germline, CDR1 is GTSNPN and CDR2 SVGIG (reference sequence).